Each of the 26 T cell receptor beta chains below was sequenced from the same sample in a study of siplizumab effects on memory and regulatory T cells. Profiling relied on immunoSEQ multiplex PCR, and the TCRdb table lists in-frame clones only, not all of them. The sample has about 91,000 clones, approximately 94% seen once. Sequenced: CD8+ T cells sorted from blood. The receptor source for this set is a human donor in good health.

This clone was seen a single time. The chain couples TRBV19 to TRBJ2-1; D uncertain. Germline lookup yields CDR1 LNHDA and CDR2 SQIVND (reference sequence). This CDR3 has 14 residues. V was pared by 2 bases and J by 0 bases, with 5 bases between. CDR3 region: CASSIQSSYNEQFF. CDR3 bases: TGTGCCAGTAGTATACAGAGCTCCTACAATGAGCAGTTCTTC.

The rearrangement joins TRBV6-6 to TRBJ1-5; D uncertain. The germline V and J ends were trimmed by 0 bases and 0 bases, with 6 bases remaining between them. Germline V gives CDR1 MNHNY, CDR2 SVGAGI (reference sequence). CDR3 size: 15 residues. The CDR3 DNA reads as TGTGCCAGCAGTTACTCGAAGTATAGCAATCAGCCCCAGCATTTT. It yields the protein CASSYSKYSNQPQHF.

The V call is TRBV7-3, the J call TRBJ2-1, with no clear D. The CDR3 is 12 residues long. Between the trimmed V and J ends, which lost 1 base and 8 bases, there was a span of 6 bases. CDR1 and CDR2 from the germline V gene are SGHTA and FQGTGA. CDR3 protein: CASSLKSDEQFF. The CDR3 DNA follows: TGTGCCAGCAGCTTAAAATCGGATGAGCAGTTCTTC. Based on the CDR3 plus reference TRBV7-3 and TRBJ2-1, the full variable domain is GAGVSQTPSNKVTEKGKYVELRCDPISGHTALYWYRQSLGQGPEFLIYFQGTGAADDSGLPNDRFFAVRPEGSVSTLKIQRTERGDSAVYLCASSLKSDEQFFGPGTRLTVL.

This clone was seen a few times. The chain has TRBV5-1 and TRBJ1-5; a weak D match, TRBD1 (5 bases). The CDR3 loop spans 13 amino acids. V was clipped by 0 bases and J by 6 bases, with 7 bases between them. The V gene's germline CDR1 is SGHRS and CDR2 YFSETQ. The CDR3 region has the DNA TGCGCCAGCAGCTTGGATCAGGGTCAGCCCCAGCATTTT. As protein: CASSLDQGQPQHF.

V is TRBV12-5 and J is TRBJ2-2; D not certain. The CDR3 runs 11 residues. Trimming pared 6 bases from V and 6 bases from J, leaving 5 bases between. Germline values: CDR1 LGHNT, CDR2 FRNRAP. DNA of the CDR3: TGTGCTAGTGGGGACGCCGGGGAGCTGTTTTTT. It specifies CASGDAGELFF.

V usage is TRBV5-4 and J usage is TRBJ2-7; TRBD1 is a possible D gene (6 bases). The CDR3 runs 12 residues. Germline CDR1 SGHNT, CDR2 YYREEE (reference sequence). Trimming shortened V by 5 bases and J by 3 bases, and 9 bases separated the two germline ends. CDR3 residues: CASSSGVYEQYF. The CDR3 DNA reads TGTGCCAGCAGTTCAGGGGTCTACGAGCAGTACTTC.

The CDR3 coding sequence is TGTGCCAGTAGTATCCTAACGGGAGACGGCACAGATACGCAGTATTTT. Its translation: CASSILTGDGTDTQYF. The chain recombines TRBV19 with TRBJ2-3; possible D gene TRBD2, 6 bases. CDR3 size: 16 residues. The ends were cut back, 3 bases at V and 1 base at J, with 14 bases in the middle. The germline CDR1 and CDR2 sequences are LNHDA and SQIVND (reference sequence). Supplemented by reference TRBV19 and TRBJ2-3, the full variable domain reads DGGITQSPKYLFRKEGQNVTLSCEQNLNHDAMYWYRQDPGQGLRLIYYSQIVNDFQKGDIAEGYSVSREKKESFPLTVTSAQKNPTAFYLCASSILTGDGTDTQYFGPGTRLTVL.

This chain joins TRBV7-2 and TRBJ2-1, with TRBD2 matching 7 bases. Unmatched junction bases numbered 4, after V lost 5 bases and J lost 0 bases. This CDR3 region has 15 residues. Germline CDR1 reads SGHTA; CDR2 reads FQGNSA. CDR3 DNA: TGTGCCAGCAGCCCACTAGCGTTCTCCTACAATGAGCAGTTCTTC. Its translation: CASSPLAFSYNEQFF.

The chain uses TRBV19 and TRBJ2-7, with 7 bases identical to TRBD2. Trimming at V came to 3 bases and at J to 3 bases, leaving 5 bases not matched to a gene. Germline V gives CDR1 LNHDA, CDR2 SQIVND (reference sequence). The CDR3 is 14 residues long. CDR3 bases: TGTGCCAGTAGTATGGTGGCGGGGGTCTACGAGCAGTACTTC. It specifies CASSMVAGVYEQYF.

This clone was detected only once. The chain joins TRBV27 to TRBJ2-7; D uncertain. Germline lookup yields CDR1 MNHEY and CDR2 SMNVEV (reference sequence). The CDR3 runs 13 residues. Trimming cost V 5 bases and J 4 bases, with 12 bases left between them. CDR3 DNA: TGTGCCAGCAGTCCGCGACTGGAATACGAGCAGTACTTC. The encoded protein is CASSPRLEYEQYF.

In this sample, this clone turned up once. The chain recombines TRBV19 with TRBJ1-4; D remains unclear. Germline CDR1 LNHDA, CDR2 SQIVND (reference sequence). The V gene lost 6 bases and the J gene lost 6 bases, with 11 bases spanning the gap. CDR3 size: 13 residues. The CDR3 sequence: CASRGPGDEKLFF. As DNA, the CDR3 is TGTGCCAGTAGGGGCCCCGGGGATGAAAAACTGTTTTTT.

This clone was observed a handful of times. V usage is TRBV19 and J usage is TRBJ1-2; D may be TRBD1 (5 bases). The germline gives CDR1 LNHDA, CDR2 SQIVND (reference sequence). The CDR3 has 14 amino acids. V was shortened by 7 bases and J by 7 bases, with 19 bases between the two germline ends. The CDR3 DNA reads as TGTGCCAGTAATCGGGACGAGGAAGGCGCTGGCTACACCTTC. Protein sequence: CASNRDEEGAGYTF. The complete variable domain, with remaining parts taken from reference TRBV19 and TRBJ1-2, reads DGGITQSPKYLFRKEGQNVTLSCEQNLNHDAMYWYRQDPGQGLRLIYYSQIVNDFQKGDIAEGYSVSREKKESFPLTVTSAQKNPTAFYLCASNRDEEGAGYTFGSGTRLTVV.

V is TRBV6-5 and J is TRBJ1-1; 10 bases agree with TRBD1. This CDR3 contains 14 residues. Germline values: CDR1 MNHEY, CDR2 SVGAGI. Unmatched junction bases numbered 1, after V lost 0 bases and J lost 6 bases. The CDR3 region has the DNA TGTGCCAGCAGTTACTCAGGGACAGGGGCTGAAGCTTTCTTT. Translation gives CASSYSGTGAEAFF.

V gene TRBV6-6 combines with J gene TRBJ1-3; D possibly corresponds to TRBD1 (6 bases). This CDR3 has 16 amino acids. Germline CDR1 reads MNHNY; CDR2 reads SVGAGI (reference sequence). Trimming stripped 6 bases from V and 4 bases from J, with 19 bases between. The CDR3 region is CASRELQGGSGNTIYF. In nucleotides, the CDR3 is TGTGCCAGCAGAGAACTCCAAGGGGGGTCGGGAAACACCATATATTTT.

V usage is TRBV2 and J usage is TRBJ2-5, with D perhaps TRBD2 (5 bases). The V and J ends lost 7 bases and 2 bases respectively, with 8 bases between them. The length of the CDR3 is 12 residues. Germline values: CDR1 SNHLY, CDR2 FYNNEI. The DNA of the CDR3 is TGTGCCAGCATTAGCGCACAAGAGACCCAGTACTTC. Translated: CASISAQETQYF.

The J gene is TRBJ2-2, the V gene TRBV19; 8 bases agree with TRBD1. The CDR3 runs to 17 residues. Germline assignment: CDR1 LNHDA and CDR2 SQIVND (reference sequence). After removal of 5 bases from V and 2 bases from J, the junction contained 10 bases not matched to a gene. CDR3 sequence (DNA): TGTGCCAGTAGTCCACGATGGACAGGGAAAAACACCGGGGAGCTGTTTTTT. This gives the protein CASSPRWTGKNTGELFF. Using reference TRBV19 and TRBJ2-2 for the parts outside the CDR3, the full variable domain is DGGITQSPKYLFRKEGQNVTLSCEQNLNHDAMYWYRQDPGQGLRLIYYSQIVNDFQKGDIAEGYSVSREKKESFPLTVTSAQKNPTAFYLCASSPRWTGKNTGELFFGEGSRLTVL.

The chain joins TRBV7-2 to TRBJ2-1, with D maybe TRBD2 (6 bases). V was cut by 7 bases and J by 6 bases, with 10 bases left in between. This CDR3 has 12 residues. Germline lookup yields CDR1 SGHTA and CDR2 FQGNSA. DNA of the CDR3: TGTGCCAGCACCTTGGGGGGCAATGAGCAGTTCTTC. As protein: CASTLGGNEQFF.

The rearrangement uses TRBV4-1 and TRBJ2-3; 11 nucleotides line up with TRBD2. Per the germline V gene, CDR1 is MGHRA and CDR2 is YSYEKL. The ends lost 4 bases at V and 2 bases at J; junction bases unmatched: 5. The CDR3 totals 16 residues. CDR3 protein: CASSRISGRDTDTQYF. DNA of the CDR3: TGCGCCAGCAGCCGAATTAGCGGGAGGGACACAGATACGCAGTATTTT.

The rearrangement joins TRBV13 to TRBJ2-7; 8 bases are a match to TRBD1. Germline trimming cut 5 bases from V and 7 bases from J; bases unmatched to any gene: 13. Germline CDR1 and CDR2: PRHDT and FYEKMQ (reference sequence). This CDR3 has 15 residues. The CDR3: CASSRTRQGAWEQYF. CDR3 coding DNA: TGTGCCAGCAGCCGAACGCGGCAGGGGGCTTGGGAGCAGTACTTC. The complete variable domain, with remaining parts taken from reference TRBV13 and TRBJ2-7, reads AAGVIQSPRHLIKEKRETATLKCYPIPRHDTVYWYQQGPGQDPQFLISFYEKMQSDKGSIPDRFSAQQFSDYHSELNMSSLELGDSALYFCASSRTRQGAWEQYFGPGTRLTVT.

The rearrangement joins TRBV9 to TRBJ2-5; D is possibly TRBD2 (5 bases). V shed 2 bases and J shed 4 bases, with 12 bases lying between them. The CDR3 is 14 residues long. Germline V gene sequence: CDR1 SGDLS, CDR2 YYNGEE. The CDR3 DNA follows: TGTGCCAGCAGCGTCGATAGCGCAATAGAGACCCAGTACTTC. Translated: CASSVDSAIETQYF. Together with reference TRBV9 and TRBJ2-5, the CDR3 gives the full variable domain: DSGVTQTPKHLITATGQRVTLRCSPRSGDLSVYWYQQSLDQGLQFLIQYYNGEERAKGNILERFSAQQFPDLHSELNLSSLELGDSALYFCASSVDSAIETQYFGPGTRLLVL.

V usage is TRBV7-9 and J usage is TRBJ1-1; D gene ambiguous. CDR1 and CDR2 from the germline V gene are SEHNR and FQNEAQ (reference sequence). The V end was cut by 1 base, the J end by 1 base, with 7 bases between. This CDR3 has 14 amino acids. For the CDR3, the DNA is TGTGCCAGCAGCTTAGTATCAGGGAACACTGAAGCTTTCTTT. This encodes CASSLVSGNTEAFF.

V usage is TRBV5-4 and J usage is TRBJ2-1, with D uncertain. In germline, CDR1 is SGHNT, CDR2 YYREEE (reference sequence). Trimming took off 4 bases at V and 0 bases at J, with 5 bases between the two ends. This CDR3 has 13 amino acids. The CDR3 DNA follows: TGTGCCAGCAGCCTGAGCTCCTACAATGAGCAGTTCTTC. Residues: CASSLSSYNEQFF.

This rearrangement joins TRBV9 to TRBJ2-7, with D possibly matching TRBD1 (6 bases). This CDR3 region has 15 residues. Germline CDR1 is SGDLS and CDR2 is YYNGEE. V was clipped by 0 bases and J by 0 bases, with 10 bases between them. The CDR3 loop is CASSVDGQSSYEQYF. The CDR3 DNA is TGTGCCAGCAGCGTAGATGGACAGTCCTCCTACGAGCAGTACTTC.

The chain employs TRBV6-1 and TRBJ1-3; D is possibly TRBD1 (5 bases). The germline V and J ends were trimmed by 5 bases and 0 bases, with 11 bases remaining between them. Germline-derived CDR1 and CDR2 are MNHNS and SASEGT. The CDR3 covers 15 residues. CDR3 sequence (DNA): TGTGCCAGCAGTCCGGACACGTCCTCTGGAAACACCATATATTTT. As protein: CASSPDTSSGNTIYF.

This chain joins TRBV6-5 and TRBJ1-1; tentative D call: TRBD1 (5 bases). Looked up from germline, CDR1 is MNHEY and CDR2 is SVGAGI. V lost 6 bases to trimming and J lost 1 base, with 9 bases between them. The CDR3 runs to 13 residues. Written as DNA, the CDR3 is TGTGCCAGCAGCCTAGACAGGAACACTGAAGCTTTCTTT. This encodes CASSLDRNTEAFF.

The rearrangement uses TRBV25-1 and TRBJ1-2, with D possibly being TRBD1 (5 bases). CDR3 length equals 14 residues. V lost 0 bases, J lost 5 bases, and 10 bases lay in between. Germline CDR1 reads MGHDK; CDR2 reads SYGVNS. As DNA, the CDR3 is TGTGCCAGCAGTGAATATGGGGGGAGGTATGGCTACACCTTC. Translating it yields CASSEYGGRYGYTF.